Below, 17 T cell receptor beta chains from the same sample are listed, as sequenced in a study of CD8+CD57+ T cells in acquired aplastic anemia. Using genomic DNA as the template, TCR beta VDJ and CDR3 profiling was carried out. From the reads, TCRdb called clonotypes with MiXCR, one entry per CDR3 protein. The repertoire holds some 220,000 distinct CDR3 sequences, with almost 35% as singletons. Sequencing was done on a sample of sorted CD4+, CD8+, or CD8+CD57+ T cells (not recorded which) from PBMCs. Source of these receptors: a human donor in good health, serving as a control.

Concerning this clonotype: A read error may explain this, as a much larger clone is one base away. This chain connects TRBV2 to TRBJ2-7; 9 nucleotides line up with TRBD2. Losses at the gene ends were 3 bases for V and 6 bases for J; bases not matched to a gene: 9. The germline gives CDR1 SNHLY, CDR2 FYNNEI. There are 15 residues in the CDR3. The DNA of the CDR3 is TGTGCCAGCAGTGATTTGGCTAGCGGGAACCGCGAGCAGTACTTC. It encodes CASSDLASGNREQYF.

CDR3 region: CAWNTGGEQPQHF. In DNA, the CDR3 is TGTGCCTGGAACACAGGGGGCGAGCAGCCCCAGCATTTT. J is TRBJ1-5 and V is TRBV30; 9 positions match TRBD1. This CDR3 comprises 13 residues. J lost 7 bases, V lost 4 bases, and 5 bases had no gene match. Per germline, CDR1 GTSNPN and CDR2 SVGIG (reference sequence).

This clonotype was counted at least ten times. The chain joins TRBV24-1 to TRBJ2-1, with 11 bases that match TRBD2. In germline, CDR1 is KGHDR, CDR2 SFDVKD. This CDR3 is 14 amino acids long. Trimming took 5 bases from V and 6 from J; bases not matched to a gene: 2. CDR3 in amino acids: CATSVTSGSNEQFF. The DNA of the CDR3 is TGTGCCACCAGTGTCACTAGCGGGAGCAATGAGCAGTTCTTC.

The rearrangement uses TRBV9 and TRBJ1-1, with D tentatively TRBD1 (6 bases). The V end lost 3 bases, the J end lost 0 bases, and 21 bases lay between the germline ends. The CDR3 extends over 18 amino acids. Looked up from germline, CDR1 is SGDLS and CDR2 is YYNGEE. CDR3 protein: CASSDPPGAFSLNTEAFF. As DNA, the CDR3 is TGTGCCAGCAGCGACCCGCCGGGGGCCTTCTCCCTGAACACTGAAGCTTTCTTT. Drawing the rest from reference TRBV9 and TRBJ1-1, the complete variable domain is DSGVTQTPKHLITATGQRVTLRCSPRSGDLSVYWYQQSLDQGLQFLIQYYNGEERAKGNILERFSAQQFPDLHSELNLSSLELGDSALYFCASSDPPGAFSLNTEAFFGQGTRLTVV.

This clonotype has ten or more counts. V gene TRBV7-8 combines with J gene TRBJ1-5; no clear D. Germline V gene data show CDR1 as SGHVS and CDR2 as FQNEAQ. The CDR3 has 15 amino acids. Trimming removed 0 bases from V and 7 bases from J, with 13 bases in between. The CDR3 is CASSLALWGGQPQHF. DNA of the CDR3: TGTGCCAGCAGCTTAGCTTTATGGGGAGGGCAGCCCCAGCATTTT. The full variable domain, with the rest looked up from reference TRBV7-8 and TRBJ1-5, is GAGVSQSPRYKVAKRGQDVALRCDPISGHVSLFWYQQALGQGPEFLTYFQNEAQLDKSGLPSDRFFAERPEGSVSTLKIQRTQQEDSAVYLCASSLALWGGQPQHFGDGTRLSIL.

In this sample, this clonotype turned up a few times. This chain connects TRBV20-1 to TRBJ2-1, with 11 nucleotides matching TRBD2. After removal of 6 bases from V and 1 base from J, the junction contained 8 bases not matched to a gene. The CDR3 has 16 amino acids. Germline V gene data show CDR1 as DFQATT and CDR2 as SNEGSKA (reference sequence). DNA of the CDR3: TGCAGTGCCAACACCCGACTAGCGGGGTCCTACAATGAGCAGTTCTTC. It codes for CSANTRLAGSYNEQFF.

The rearrangement links TRBV25-1 to TRBJ2-5; the match to TRBD1 covers 11 bases. Looked up from germline, CDR1 is MGHDK and CDR2 is SYGVNS. The CDR3 extends over 16 amino acids. Germline trimming cut 4 bases from V and 5 bases from J; bases unmatched to any gene: 9. DNA of the CDR3: TGTGCCAGCAGTGTCCCGGGACAGGGGGGGTTCGAGACCCAGTACTTC. Its translation: CASSVPGQGGFETQYF. Filled out from reference TRBV25-1 and TRBJ2-5, the complete variable domain reads EADIYQTPRYLVIGTGKKITLECSQTMGHDKMYWYQQDPGMELHLIHYSYGVNSTEKGDLSSESTVSRIRTEHFPLTLESARPSHTSQYLCASSVPGQGGFETQYFGPGTRLLVL.

This clonotype was recorded at least ten times. This chain uses TRBV24-1 with TRBJ2-7; D tentatively reads TRBD1 or TRBD2 (5 bases each). The V end was cut by 2 bases, the J end by 6 bases, with 7 bases between. Germline V gene data show CDR1 as KGHDR and CDR2 as SFDVKD. The CDR3 spans 12 residues. The CDR3 reads CATSDSGREQYF. CDR3 sequence (DNA): TGTGCCACCAGTGATTCGGGGCGCGAGCAGTACTTC.

This clonotype has a count of ten or more. V is TRBV7-2 and J is TRBJ1-2; TRBD1 matches 9 bases. Trimming removed 5 bases from V and 6 bases from J; junction bases left unmatched: 4. The germline CDR1 and CDR2 sequences are SGHTA and FQGNSA. This CDR3 region has 13 residues. CDR3 protein: CASSPGTGNGYTF. CDR3 in DNA: TGTGCCAGCAGCCCAGGGACAGGGAATGGCTACACCTTC.

There are many counts of this clonotype. The V call is TRBV10-1, the J call TRBJ2-2; maybe TRBD2 (5 bases). CDR1 is WNHNN and CDR2 is SYGVQD in the germline V gene (reference sequence). Trimming left V 2 bases short and J 7 bases short, with 11 bases between. The CDR3 consists of 14 residues. The CDR3 here is CASSEILGVGELFF. CDR3 coding DNA: TGCGCCAGCAGTGAGATCTTGGGAGTCGGGGAGCTGTTTTTT.

In its sample, this clonotype was seen a few times. The rearrangement links TRBV18 to TRBJ2-7; 9 bases fit TRBD1. J lost 4 bases, V lost 6 bases, and 10 bases had no gene match. CDR1 is KGHSH and CDR2 is LQKENI in the germline V gene. This CDR3 has 15 amino acids. CDR3 protein: CASSPTGTGPYEQYF. The CDR3 bases are TGTGCCAGCTCGCCTACCGGGACAGGGCCTTACGAGCAGTACTTC. Full variable domain (rest looked up from reference TRBV18 and TRBJ2-7): NAGVMQNPRHLVRRRGQEARLRCSPMKGHSHVYWYRQLPEEGLKFMVYLQKENIIDESGMPKERFSAEFPKEGPSILRIQQVVRGDSAAYFCASSPTGTGPYEQYFGPGTRLTVT.

On this clonotype itself: This may be a read error, as it is one base from a much larger clone. The chain couples TRBV20-1 to TRBJ2-7, with 9 bases matching TRBD2. Germline assignment: CDR1 DFQATT and CDR2 SNEGSKA (reference sequence). The junction had 16 bases not matched to a gene; V was cut back by 8 bases and J by 5 bases. This CDR3 is built from 15 residues. The DNA for the CDR3 is TGCAGTCCTATATCCATGGGACTAGCTAACCACGAGCAGTACTTC. Translating gives CSPISMGLANHEQYF.

This rearrangement joins TRBV15 to TRBJ1-2; the D is unclear. The V gene lost 8 bases and the J gene lost 0 bases, with 13 bases spanning the gap. The CDR3 is 14 amino acids. The germline CDR1 and CDR2 sequences are LNHNV and YYDKDF (reference sequence). In nucleotides, the CDR3 is TGTGCCACCGGTCAGAGAGCTTCTAACTATGGCTACACCTTC. It specifies CATGQRASNYGYTF.

Comments on this clonotype: The final CDR3 position lacks the conserved phenylalanine or tryptophan, pointing to a likely read error. V gene TRBV6-2 or TRBV6-3 combines with J gene TRBJ1-1, with D unresolved. The CDR3 length is 13 residues. Trimming shortened V by 2 bases and J by 2 bases, and 6 bases separated the two germline ends. Germline CDR1 reads MNHEY; CDR2 reads SVGEGT. CDR3 nucleotides: TGTGCCAGCAGTTACACAGATAACACTGAAGCTTTCTCT. Translated: CASSYTDNTEAFS.

This clonotype was observed a handful of times. This chain joins TRBV2 and TRBJ2-1; 10 nucleotides line up with TRBD2. Germline trimming cut 2 bases from V and 8 bases from J; bases unmatched to any gene: 3. The CDR3 runs to 14 residues. CDR1 is SNHLY, CDR2 FYNNEI, per germline. The CDR3 loop reads CASSEQREGYEQFF. The CDR3 DNA reads as TGTGCCAGCAGTGAACAGCGGGAGGGCTATGAGCAGTTCTTC.

CDR3 in DNA: TGTGCCAGCAGTGAACACTATGGCTACACCTTC. Its translation: CASSEHYGYTF. The rearrangement uses TRBV2 and TRBJ1-2, with unresolved D. There are 11 residues in the CDR3. Germline V lookup: CDR1 SNHLY, CDR2 FYNNEI. V dropped 2 bases and J dropped 3 bases, with 1 base sitting between them.

CDR3 loop: CAISQDHRVFF. Here the CDR3 DNA reads TGTGCCATCAGCCAAGATCACAGGGTATTCTTC. The V gene is TRBV10-3, the J gene TRBJ2-1, with a weak D call TRBD1 (6 bases). V dropped 6 bases and J dropped 16 bases, with 16 bases sitting between them. The germline CDR1 and CDR2 sequences are ENHRY and SYGVKD. The CDR3 has 11 amino acids.